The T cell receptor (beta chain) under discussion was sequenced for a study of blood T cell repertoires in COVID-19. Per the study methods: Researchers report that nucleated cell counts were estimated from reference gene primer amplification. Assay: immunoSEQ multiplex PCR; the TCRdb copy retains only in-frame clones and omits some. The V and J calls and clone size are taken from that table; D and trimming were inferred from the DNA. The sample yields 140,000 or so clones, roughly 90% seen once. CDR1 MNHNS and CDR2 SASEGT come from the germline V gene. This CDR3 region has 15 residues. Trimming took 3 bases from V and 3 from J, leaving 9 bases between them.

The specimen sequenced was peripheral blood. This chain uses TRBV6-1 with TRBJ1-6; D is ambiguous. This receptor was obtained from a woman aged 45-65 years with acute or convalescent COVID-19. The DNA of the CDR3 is TGTGCCAGCAGTGATCTAACCGACTATAATTCACCCCTCCACTTT. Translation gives CASSDLTDYNSPLHF.